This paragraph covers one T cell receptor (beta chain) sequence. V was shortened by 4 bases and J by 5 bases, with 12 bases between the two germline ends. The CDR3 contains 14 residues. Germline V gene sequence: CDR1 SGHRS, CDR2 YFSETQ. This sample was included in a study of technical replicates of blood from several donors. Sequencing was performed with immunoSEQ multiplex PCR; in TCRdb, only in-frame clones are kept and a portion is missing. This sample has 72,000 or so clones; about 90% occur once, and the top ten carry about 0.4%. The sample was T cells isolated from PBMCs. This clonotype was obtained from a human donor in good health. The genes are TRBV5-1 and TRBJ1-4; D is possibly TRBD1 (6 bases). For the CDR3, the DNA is TGCGCCAGCAGCGTGACAGGCTTGAATGAAAAACTGTTTTTT. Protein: CASSVTGLNEKLFF.